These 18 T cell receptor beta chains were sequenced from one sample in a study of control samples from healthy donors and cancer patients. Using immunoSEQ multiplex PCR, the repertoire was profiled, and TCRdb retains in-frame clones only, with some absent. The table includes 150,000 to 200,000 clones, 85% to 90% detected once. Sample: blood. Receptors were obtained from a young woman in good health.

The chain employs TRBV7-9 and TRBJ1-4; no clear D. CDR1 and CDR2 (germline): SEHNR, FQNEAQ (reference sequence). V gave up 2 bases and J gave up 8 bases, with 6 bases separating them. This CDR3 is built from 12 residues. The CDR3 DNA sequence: TGTGCCAGCAGCTTATATCGGGAAAAACTGTTTTTT. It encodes CASSLYREKLFF.

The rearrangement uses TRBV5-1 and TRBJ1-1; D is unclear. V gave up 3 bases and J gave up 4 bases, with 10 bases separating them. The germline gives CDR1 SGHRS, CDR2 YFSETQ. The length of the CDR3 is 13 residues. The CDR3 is CASSSGEVTEAFF. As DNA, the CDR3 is TGCGCCAGCAGCTCCGGGGAGGTCACTGAAGCTTTCTTT.

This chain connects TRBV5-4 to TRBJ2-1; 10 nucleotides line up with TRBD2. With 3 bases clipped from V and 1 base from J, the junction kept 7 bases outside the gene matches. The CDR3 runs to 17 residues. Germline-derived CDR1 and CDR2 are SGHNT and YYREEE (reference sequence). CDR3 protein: CASSSSGGAPSYNEQFF. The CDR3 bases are TGTGCCAGCAGCTCCAGCGGGGGGGCTCCATCCTACAATGAGCAGTTCTTC.

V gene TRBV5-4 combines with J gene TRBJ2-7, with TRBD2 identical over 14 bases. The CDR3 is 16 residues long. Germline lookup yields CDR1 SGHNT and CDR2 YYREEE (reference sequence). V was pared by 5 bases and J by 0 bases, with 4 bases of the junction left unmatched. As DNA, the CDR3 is TGTGCCAGCAGTAACGGACTAGCGGGAGGCTCCTACGAGCAGTACTTC. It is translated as CASSNGLAGGSYEQYF.

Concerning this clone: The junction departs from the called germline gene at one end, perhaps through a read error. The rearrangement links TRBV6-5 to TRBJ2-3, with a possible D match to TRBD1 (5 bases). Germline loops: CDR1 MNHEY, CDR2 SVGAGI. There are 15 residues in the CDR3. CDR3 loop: CASSDSDGRQGTQYF. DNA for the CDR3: TGTGCCAGCAGTGACTCCGATGGGCGTCAGGGTACGCAGTATTTT.

The CDR3 here is CASSPGTSGWEQFF. CDR3 sequence (DNA): TGCGCCAGCAGCCCCGGGACTAGCGGGTGGGAGCAGTTCTTC. The rearrangement links TRBV5-1 to TRBJ2-1; the match to TRBD2 covers 12 bases. CDR3 length: 14 amino acids. The germline CDR1 and CDR2 sequences are SGHRS and YFSETQ. V trimming: 4 bases; J trimming: 10 bases; junction bases outside the gene matches: 6.

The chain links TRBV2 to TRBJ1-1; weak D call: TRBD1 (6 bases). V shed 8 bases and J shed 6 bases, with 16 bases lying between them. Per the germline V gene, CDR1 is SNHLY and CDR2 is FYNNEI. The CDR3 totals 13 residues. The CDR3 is CASQQGSNSEAFF. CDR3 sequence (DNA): TGTGCCAGCCAGCAGGGGTCTAACTCTGAAGCTTTCTTT.

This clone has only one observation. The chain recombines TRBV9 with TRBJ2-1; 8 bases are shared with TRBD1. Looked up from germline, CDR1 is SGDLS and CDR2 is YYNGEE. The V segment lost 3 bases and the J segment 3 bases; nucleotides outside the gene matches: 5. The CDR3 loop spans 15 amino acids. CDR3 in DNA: TGTGCCAGCAGCGCGTCCGGGACAGGCTACAATGAGCAGTTCTTC. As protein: CASSASGTGYNEQFF.

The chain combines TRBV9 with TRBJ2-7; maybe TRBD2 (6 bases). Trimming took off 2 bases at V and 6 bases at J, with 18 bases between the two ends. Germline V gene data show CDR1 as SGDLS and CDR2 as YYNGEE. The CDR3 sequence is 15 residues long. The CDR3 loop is CASSVVSTGLTEQYF. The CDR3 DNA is TGTGCCAGCAGCGTGGTTAGTACGGGACTGACCGAGCAGTACTTC.

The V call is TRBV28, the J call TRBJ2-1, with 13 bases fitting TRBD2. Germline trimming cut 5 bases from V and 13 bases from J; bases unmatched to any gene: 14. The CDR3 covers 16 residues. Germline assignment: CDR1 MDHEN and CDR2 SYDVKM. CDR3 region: CASSVRTSGRNVPQFF. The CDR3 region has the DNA TGTGCCAGCAGTGTCCGGACTAGCGGGAGAAATGTGCCCCAGTTCTTC. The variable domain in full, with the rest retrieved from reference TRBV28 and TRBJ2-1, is DVKVTQSSRYLVKRTGEKVFLECVQDMDHENMFWYRQDPGLGLRLIYFSYDVKMKEKGDIPEGYSVSREKKERFSLILESASTNQTSMYLCASSVRTSGRNVPQFFGPGTRLTVL.

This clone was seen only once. The chain's CDR3 is CASSSPGSASGPDRHFYGYTF. In DNA, the CDR3 is TGTGCCAGCAGTTCCCCGGGGTCAGCGTCGGGCCCGGATCGCCATTTCTATGGCTACACCTTC. The rearrangement uses TRBV28 and TRBJ1-2; D is uncertain. Germline V gives CDR1 MDHEN, CDR2 SYDVKM. The CDR3 has 21 residues. Trimming left V 4 bases short and J 4 bases short, with 34 bases between.

CDR3 nucleotide sequence: TGTGCCAGCAGAGGACAGCTCTCCTCTGGAAACACCATATATTTT. As protein: CASRGQLSSGNTIYF. The V call is TRBV2, the J call TRBJ1-3, with D possibly being TRBD1 (6 bases). V was trimmed by 6 bases and J by 0 bases, leaving 12 bases between them. The CDR3 runs 15 residues. From germline, CDR1 is SNHLY and CDR2 FYNNEI.

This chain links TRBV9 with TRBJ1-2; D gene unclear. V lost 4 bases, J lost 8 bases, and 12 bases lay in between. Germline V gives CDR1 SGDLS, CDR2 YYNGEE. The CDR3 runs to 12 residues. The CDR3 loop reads CASSHSSRGYTF. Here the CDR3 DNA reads TGTGCCAGCAGCCACAGTTCGCGGGGCTACACCTTC.

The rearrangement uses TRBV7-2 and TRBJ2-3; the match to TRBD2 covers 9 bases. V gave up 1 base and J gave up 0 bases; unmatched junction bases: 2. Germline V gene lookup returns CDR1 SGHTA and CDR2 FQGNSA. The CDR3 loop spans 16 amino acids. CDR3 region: CASSLGLAASTDTQYF. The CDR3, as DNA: TGTGCCAGCAGCTTAGGACTAGCGGCTAGCACAGATACGCAGTATTTT.

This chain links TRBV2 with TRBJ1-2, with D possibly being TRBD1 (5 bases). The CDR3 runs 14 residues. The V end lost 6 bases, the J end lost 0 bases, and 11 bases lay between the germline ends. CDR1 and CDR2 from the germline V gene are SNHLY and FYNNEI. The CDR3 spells CASRRGTANYGYTF. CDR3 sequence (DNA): TGTGCCAGCAGGCGGGGGACCGCTAACTATGGCTACACCTTC. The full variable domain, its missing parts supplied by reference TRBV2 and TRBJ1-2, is EPEVTQTPSHQVTQMGQEVILRCVPISNHLYFYWYRQILGQKVEFLVSFYNNEISEKSEIFDDQFSVERPDGSNFTLKIRSTKLEDSAMYFCASRRGTANYGYTFGSGTRLTVV.

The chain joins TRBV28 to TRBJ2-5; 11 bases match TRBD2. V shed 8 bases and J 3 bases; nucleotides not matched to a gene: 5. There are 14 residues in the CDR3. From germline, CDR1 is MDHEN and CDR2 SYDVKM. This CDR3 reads CASVSGRAEETQYF. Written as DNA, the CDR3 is TGTGCCAGCGTTAGCGGGAGGGCCGAAGAGACCCAGTACTTC.

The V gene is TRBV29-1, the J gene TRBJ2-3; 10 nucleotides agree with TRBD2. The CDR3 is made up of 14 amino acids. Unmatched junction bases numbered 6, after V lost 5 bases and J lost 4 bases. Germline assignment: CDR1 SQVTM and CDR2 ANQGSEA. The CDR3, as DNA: TGCAGCGTTCAGCGGGGGGGAGGTGCAGATACGCAGTATTTT. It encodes CSVQRGGGADTQYF.

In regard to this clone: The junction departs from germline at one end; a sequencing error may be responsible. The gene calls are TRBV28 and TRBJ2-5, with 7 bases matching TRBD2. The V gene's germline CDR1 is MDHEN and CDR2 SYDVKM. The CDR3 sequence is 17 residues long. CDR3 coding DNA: TGTGCCAGCAGTGTATGGGGGGGAAATACTATCCAAGAGACCCAGTACTTC. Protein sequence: CASSVWGGNTIQETQYF.